Following are 3 T cell receptor beta chains from one sample sequenced in a study of T-cell memory formation after mild COVID-19. MiXCR, run by TCRdb on the 5' RACE reads, gives a single entry per CDR3 protein. The profile covers approximately 40,000 distinct CDR3 sequences, with over 9.5% appearing a single time and around 28% taken by the ten largest. The source material was PBMCs or a T cell subset sorted from them (not recorded which). The origin of the receptors is a man aged 18-30 years who had mild COVID-19 (a few samples of this study predate the infection). Cell type and time point are not known.

This chain joins TRBV4-1 and TRBJ2-7, with D uncertain. The V and J ends lost 1 base and 3 bases respectively, with 16 bases between them. The CDR3 contains 16 residues. The germline gives CDR1 MGHRA, CDR2 YSYEKL. The CDR3 DNA sequence: TGCGCCAGCAGCCAAGCGGCGGAAGGGATCATCTACGAGCAGTACTTC. Translating it yields CASSQAAEGIIYEQYF.

This clonotype occurred many times. This rearrangement joins TRBV12-3 or TRBV12-4 to TRBJ2-3, with D perhaps TRBD1 or TRBD2 (6 bases each). V was pared by 6 bases and J by 2 bases, with 15 bases between. CDR3 length: 15 amino acids. DNA for the CDR3: TGTGCCAGCAGCGGCCAGGGGACTTCCACAGATACGCAGTATTTT. Translation gives CASSGQGTSTDTQYF.

This clonotype was counted many times. V gene TRBV6-4 combines with J gene TRBJ2-1, with TRBD1 matching 8 bases. CDR1 and CDR2 (germline): MRHNA, SNTAGT. The ends lost 3 bases at V and 8 bases at J; junction bases unmatched: 6. This CDR3 region has 14 residues. The CDR3 loop reads CASSETQGADEQFF. CDR3 sequence (DNA): TGTGCCAGCAGTGAGACCCAGGGGGCGGATGAGCAGTTCTTC.